These 18 T cell receptor beta chains came from one sample sequenced in a study of blood T cell repertoires in COVID-19. Using immunoSEQ multiplex PCR, the repertoire was profiled, and TCRdb retains in-frame clones only, with some absent. The table records around 180,000 clones, under 85% of them present only once. The specimen was peripheral blood. Receptors originate from a man in his sixties with active or convalescent COVID-19.

This clone appeared a few times. The chain is built from TRBV7-8 and TRBJ2-7, with D perhaps matching TRBD2 (6 bases). Per the germline V gene, CDR1 is SGHVS and CDR2 is FQNEAQ. V lost 5 bases to trimming and J lost 2 bases, with 13 bases between them. The CDR3 length is 14 residues. CDR3 DNA: TGTGCCAGCAGCCTTGTCGCGGGAACCTACGAGCAGTACTTC. Its protein product is CASSLVAGTYEQYF.

The V gene is TRBV4-3, the J gene TRBJ2-2; perhaps TRBD1 as D (6 bases). The V end was cut by 2 bases, the J end by 7 bases, with 14 bases between. The CDR3 is made up of 15 amino acids. From germline, CDR1 is LGHNA and CDR2 YSLEER. The chain's CDR3 is CASSQNPQGNGELFF. Here the CDR3 DNA reads TGCGCCAGCAGCCAAAATCCACAGGGAAACGGGGAGCTGTTTTTT.

The gene calls are TRBV11-3 and TRBJ2-1; 7 bases align to TRBD1. This CDR3 spans 15 amino acids. The ends lost 5 bases at V and 5 bases at J; junction bases unmatched: 9. The germline V gene has CDR1 SGHNT and CDR2 YENEEA. The CDR3 loop reads CASSVSRGTDNEQFF. CDR3 bases: TGTGCCAGCAGCGTATCCCGTGGGACAGACAATGAGCAGTTCTTC. Filled out from reference TRBV11-3 and TRBJ2-1, the complete variable domain reads EAGVVQSPRYKIIEKKQPVAFWCNPISGHNTLYWYLQNLGQGPELLIRYENEEAVDDSQLPKDRFSAERLKGVDSTLKIQPAELGDSAVYLCASSVSRGTDNEQFFGPGTRLTVL.

This chain uses TRBV25-1 with TRBJ1-2; D gene unclear. Germline lookup yields CDR1 MGHDK and CDR2 SYGVNS. V was trimmed by 3 bases and J by 8 bases, leaving 13 bases between them. CDR3 size: 13 residues. The CDR3: CASSDPARWGYTF. The CDR3, as DNA: TGTGCCAGCAGTGACCCAGCGCGGTGGGGCTACACCTTC.

In nucleotides, the CDR3 is TGTGCCAGCAATGAGAGAAAACCGGGACAGGGGTTCCACGAGCAGTACTTC. Translation gives CASNERKPGQGFHEQYF. J is TRBJ2-7 and V is TRBV28; TRBD1 agrees at 10 bases. The V segment lost 7 bases and the J segment 5 bases; nucleotides outside the gene matches: 17. Germline V gene data show CDR1 as MDHEN and CDR2 as SYDVKM. The length of the CDR3 is 17 residues. Using reference TRBV28 and TRBJ2-7 for the parts outside the CDR3, the full variable domain is DVKVTQSSRYLVKRTGEKVFLECVQDMDHENMFWYRQDPGLGLRLIYFSYDVKMKEKGDIPEGYSVSREKKERFSLILESASTNQTSMYLCASNERKPGQGFHEQYFGPGTRLTVT.

The chain carries TRBV3-1 (or the pseudogene TRBV3-2) and TRBJ2-4; tentatively, D is TRBD2 (6 bases). Germline CDR1 LGHDT, CDR2 YNNKEL (reference sequence). V lost 4 bases and J lost 3, with 10 bases in between. There are 14 residues in the CDR3. The CDR3 spells CASSLGGSKNIQYF. The CDR3 DNA sequence: TGTGCCAGCAGCCTCGGAGGGAGCAAAAACATTCAGTACTTC.

This clone was seen more than once but under ten times. This rearrangement joins TRBV7-8 to TRBJ2-5; D uncertain. Germline V gives CDR1 SGHVS, CDR2 FQNEAQ. The germline V and J ends were trimmed by 0 bases and 5 bases, with 16 bases remaining between them. The CDR3 is 16 amino acids. CDR3 loop: CASSLARQVRWETQYF. The CDR3 DNA reads TGTGCCAGCAGCTTAGCGCGTCAGGTTAGGTGGGAGACCCAGTACTTC.

This sequence joins TRBV5-6 and TRBJ2-7, with no clear D. The CDR3 runs to 13 residues. V lost 0 bases and J 6 bases, leaving 10 bases between the germline ends. Germline CDR1 SGHDT, CDR2 YYEEEE. The CDR3 loop reads CASSLVGVREQYF. In nucleotides, the CDR3 is TGTGCCAGCAGCTTGGTTGGAGTACGCGAGCAGTACTTC.

On this clone itself: The junction and the germline gene differ at one end; a read error may be behind it. The chain links TRBV9 to TRBJ2-1; a possible D gene is TRBD2 (6 bases). The length of the CDR3 is 15 residues. Germline V gives CDR1 SGDLS, CDR2 YYNGEE. CDR3 sequence: CASSVGGMSGNEQFF. CDR3 nucleotides: TGTGCCAGCAGTGTAGGCGGGATGAGCGGCAATGAGCAGTTCTTC.

The V and J genes are TRBV6-5 and TRBJ1-6, with 7 bases identical to TRBD1. CDR1 and CDR2 from the germline V gene are MNHEY and SVGAGI. There are 15 residues in the CDR3. The junction had 8 bases not matched to a gene; V was cut back by 4 bases and J by 8 bases. The CDR3 coding sequence is TGTGCCAGCAGTTCTATGACAGGGATAGATTCACCCCTCCACTTT. This gives the protein CASSSMTGIDSPLHF.

This chain uses TRBV13 with TRBJ2-4, with 11 nucleotides matching TRBD2. The CDR3 spans 15 residues. V trimming: 6 bases; J trimming: 8 bases; junction bases outside the gene matches: 9. Per the germline V gene, CDR1 is PRHDT and CDR2 is FYEKMQ (reference sequence). This CDR3 reads CASSSRLAGWDIQYF. Here the CDR3 DNA reads TGTGCCAGCAGTTCGAGACTAGCGGGGTGGGACATTCAGTACTTC.

This chain connects TRBV30 to TRBJ2-1; possibly TRBD1 for D (5 bases). The CDR3 is 14 residues long. Per germline, CDR1 GTSNPN and CDR2 SVGIG (reference sequence). V was trimmed by 0 bases and J by 3 bases, leaving 9 bases between them. CDR3 nucleotide sequence: TGTGCCTGGAGTGTGAGTCAGGGCTACAATGAGCAGTTCTTC. Translation: CAWSVSQGYNEQFF.

This sequence joins TRBV5-4 and TRBJ2-1; 12 nucleotides match TRBD2. Germline trimming cut 6 bases from V and 5 bases from J; bases unmatched to any gene: 0. The CDR3 totals 13 residues. The V gene's germline CDR1 is SGHNT and CDR2 YYREEE (reference sequence). CDR3 in DNA: TGTGCCAGCACTAGCGGGAGGGACAATGAGCAGTTCTTC. It encodes CASTSGRDNEQFF.

The rearrangement links TRBV18 to TRBJ2-6, with D hard to call. The V and J ends lost 1 base and 8 bases respectively, with 12 bases between them. The CDR3 extends over 15 amino acids. Germline assignment: CDR1 KGHSH and CDR2 LQKENI. The CDR3 region is CASSPQSALSNVLTF. The CDR3 DNA follows: TGTGCCAGCTCACCACAGAGCGCCCTATCCAACGTCCTGACTTTC.

V usage is TRBV6-2 or TRBV6-3 and J usage is TRBJ1-5, with D maybe TRBD1 (5 bases). Germline V gene sequence: CDR1 MNHEY, CDR2 SVGEGT. This CDR3 is 15 amino acids long. V was shortened by 2 bases and J by 2 bases, with 10 bases between the two germline ends. As DNA, the CDR3 is TGTGCCAGCAGTTACGGGGGGACGGGCAATCAGCCCCAGCATTTT. It translates to CASSYGGTGNQPQHF.

The chain employs TRBV7-8 and TRBJ2-2; 7 bases agree with TRBD2. Germline CDR1 reads SGHVS; CDR2 reads FQNEAQ. The V segment lost 1 base and the J segment 6 bases; nucleotides outside the gene matches: 5. CDR3 length: 15 amino acids. The CDR3 loop is CASSLGGSLPGELFF. CDR3 in DNA: TGTGCCAGCAGCTTAGGCGGGAGTTTACCCGGGGAGCTGTTTTTT.

V gene TRBV7-2 combines with J gene TRBJ2-4, with D uncertain. This CDR3 is built from 14 residues. The germline V and J ends were trimmed by 5 bases and 12 bases, with 20 bases remaining between them. The V gene's germline CDR1 is SGHTA and CDR2 FQGNSA. CDR3 bases: TGTGCCAGCAGCGACCGACTCGGAGTCCGCCATCAGTACTTC. It specifies CASSDRLGVRHQYF.

This clone came up a few times. V is TRBV5-4 and J is TRBJ2-7; 8 bases align to TRBD2. Germline loops: CDR1 SGHNT, CDR2 YYREEE (reference sequence). This CDR3 is 15 amino acids long. The V segment lost 3 bases and the J segment 2 bases; nucleotides outside the gene matches: 7. CDR3 amino acids: CASSSGSGDAYEQYF. CDR3 coding DNA: TGTGCCAGCAGCTCCGGTAGCGGGGACGCCTACGAGCAGTACTTC. Full variable domain (rest looked up from reference TRBV5-4 and TRBJ2-7): ETGVTQSPTHLIKTRGQQVTLRCSSQSGHNTVSWYQQALGQGPQFIFQYYREEENGRGNFPPRFSGLQFPNYSSELNVNALELDDSALYLCASSSGSGDAYEQYFGPGTRLTVT.